This record covers a single TCR beta chain. The sample comes from a study of shared T cell receptors in the human thymus. Per germline, CDR1 SGHRS and CDR2 YFSETQ. The CDR3 is made up of 16 amino acids. V was shortened by 3 bases and J by 3 bases, with 16 bases between the two germline ends. Some clones are missing from TCRdb's copy, which holds only in-frame ones; the method was immunoSEQ multiplex PCR. This table holds some 760,000 clones, 70% to 90% found once. A further study also used this sample, focusing on human thymus T cells. As reported in that work: It looked as if thymic and blood repertoires used V and J genes in a biased way.

The J gene is TRBJ2-1, the V gene TRBV5-1; possibly TRBD2 for D (5 bases). The sample consisted of thymocytes. The receptor comes from a girl under three years old with a congenital heart defect. Here the CDR3 reads CASSSFPTGNYNEQFF. CDR3 DNA: TGCGCCAGCAGCTCTTTCCCGACCGGGAACTACAATGAGCAGTTCTTC.